The sequence of this T cell receptor beta chain was determined in a study of blood T cell repertoires in COVID-19. Clones were sequenced by immunoSEQ multiplex PCR, and TCRdb holds only the in-frame ones, with some missing. The repertoire consists of about 310,000 clones, with around 92% occurring once and the leading ten covering roughly 10%. Participants spanned ages about 18 to 90 years and resided in 24 US areas. Grouping used clinical history reported by participants in a survey and questionnaire. J was trimmed by 6 bases and V by 6 bases; bases with no gene match: 6. Looked up from germline, CDR1 is MDHEN and CDR2 is SYDVKM. This CDR3 is 14 amino acids long.

The TCR comes from a woman between 25 and 40 years old who had recovered from COVID-19. Sequencing was carried out using PBMCs or T cells enriched from blood (not recorded which). The chain recombines TRBV28 with TRBJ1-4; 8 nucleotides align to TRBD1. The CDR3 loop reads CASSPTGEDEKLFF. The CDR3 DNA reads TGTGCCAGCAGCCCGACAGGGGAAGATGAAAAACTGTTTTTT.